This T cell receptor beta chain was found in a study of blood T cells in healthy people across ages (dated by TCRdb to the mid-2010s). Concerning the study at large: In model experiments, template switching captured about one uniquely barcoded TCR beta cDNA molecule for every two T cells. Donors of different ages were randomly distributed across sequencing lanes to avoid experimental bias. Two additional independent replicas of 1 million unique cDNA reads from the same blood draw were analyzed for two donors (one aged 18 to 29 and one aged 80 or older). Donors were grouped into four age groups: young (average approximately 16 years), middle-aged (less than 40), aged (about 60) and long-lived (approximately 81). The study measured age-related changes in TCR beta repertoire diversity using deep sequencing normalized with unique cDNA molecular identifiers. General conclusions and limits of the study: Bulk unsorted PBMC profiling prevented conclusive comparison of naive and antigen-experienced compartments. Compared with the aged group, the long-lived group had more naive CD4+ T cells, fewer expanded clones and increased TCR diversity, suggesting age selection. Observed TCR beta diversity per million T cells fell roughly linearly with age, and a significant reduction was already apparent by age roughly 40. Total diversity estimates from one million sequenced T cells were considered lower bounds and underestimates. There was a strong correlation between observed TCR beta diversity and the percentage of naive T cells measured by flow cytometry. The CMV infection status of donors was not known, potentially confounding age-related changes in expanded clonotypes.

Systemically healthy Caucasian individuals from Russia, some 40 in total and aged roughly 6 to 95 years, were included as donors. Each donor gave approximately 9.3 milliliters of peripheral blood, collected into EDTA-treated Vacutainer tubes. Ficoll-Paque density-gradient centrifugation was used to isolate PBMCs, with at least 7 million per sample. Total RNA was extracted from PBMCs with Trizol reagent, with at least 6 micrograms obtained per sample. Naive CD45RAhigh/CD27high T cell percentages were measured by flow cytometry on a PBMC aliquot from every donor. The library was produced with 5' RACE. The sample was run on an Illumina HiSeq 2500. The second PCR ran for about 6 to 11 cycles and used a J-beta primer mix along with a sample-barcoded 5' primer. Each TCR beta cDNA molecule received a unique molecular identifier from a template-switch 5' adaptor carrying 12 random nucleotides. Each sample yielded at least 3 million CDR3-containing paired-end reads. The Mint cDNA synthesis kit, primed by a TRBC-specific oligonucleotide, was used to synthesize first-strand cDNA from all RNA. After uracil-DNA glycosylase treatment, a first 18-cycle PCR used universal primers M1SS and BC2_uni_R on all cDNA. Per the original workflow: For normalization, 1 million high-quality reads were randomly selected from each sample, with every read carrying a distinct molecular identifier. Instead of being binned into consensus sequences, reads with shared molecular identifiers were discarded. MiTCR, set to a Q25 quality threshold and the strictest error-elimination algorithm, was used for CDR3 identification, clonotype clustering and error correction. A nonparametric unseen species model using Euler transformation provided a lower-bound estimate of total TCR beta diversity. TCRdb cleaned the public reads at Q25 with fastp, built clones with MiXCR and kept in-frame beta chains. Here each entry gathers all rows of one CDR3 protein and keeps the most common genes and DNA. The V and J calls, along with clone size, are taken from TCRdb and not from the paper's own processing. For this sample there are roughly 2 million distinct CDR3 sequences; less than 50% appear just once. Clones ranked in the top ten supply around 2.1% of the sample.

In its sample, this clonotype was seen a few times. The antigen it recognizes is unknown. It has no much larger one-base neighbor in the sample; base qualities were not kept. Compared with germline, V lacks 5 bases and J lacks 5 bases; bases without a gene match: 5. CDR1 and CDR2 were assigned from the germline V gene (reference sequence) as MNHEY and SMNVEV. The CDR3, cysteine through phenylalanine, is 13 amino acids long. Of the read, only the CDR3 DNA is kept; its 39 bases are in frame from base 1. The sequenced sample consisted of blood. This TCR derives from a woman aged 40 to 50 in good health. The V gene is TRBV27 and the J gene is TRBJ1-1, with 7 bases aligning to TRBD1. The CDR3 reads CASSARGQTEAFF. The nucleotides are TGTGCCAGCAGTGCGAGGGGGCAGACTGAAGCTTTCTTT.